This T cell receptor (beta chain) came from a study of blood T cell repertoires in COVID-19. Study-wide context: Acute and convalescent COVID-19 specimens originated in the United States, Italy and Spain. In each case, the material was cDNA or gDNA derived from T cells, B-cell-depleted T cells, or PBMCs.

In the study's own analysis: For nucleated cells, counts were estimated from reference gene primer amplification. This table comes from immunoSEQ multiplex PCR, and its TCRdb copy is limited to in-frame clones, with some not included. V and J calls and clone size follow that table, whereas D and trimming were derived from the DNA. This repertoire shows 35,000 to 50,000 clones, 89% found once; its top ten account for about 14%. CDR3 length equals 16 residues. With V trimmed by 5 bases and J by 3 bases, 10 bases remained unmatched. CDR1 and CDR2 (germline): SGHRS, YFSETQ. The rearrangement joins TRBV5-1 to TRBJ2-2; 7 bases agree with TRBD1. The TCR sequence derives from a man between 65 and 85 years old with active COVID-19. Input material: peripheral blood. CDR3 in DNA: TGCGCCAGCAGGGCTGAGGGGGCGTTGGACACCGGGGAGCTGTTTTTT. The encoded protein is CASRAEGALDTGELFF.